These 7 T cell receptor beta chains were all obtained from the same sample, sequenced in a study of T cell changes during pregnancy in multiple sclerosis. The data were produced by immunoSEQ multiplex PCR, yet TCRdb's version contains in-frame clones alone and is incomplete. The sample lists approximately 40,000 clones, 92% seen once, with 0.7% to 1% in the top ten. The input for sequencing was CD4+ T cells from peripheral blood mononuclear cells, taken before pregnancy. The source of these receptors is a female donor with multiple sclerosis, enrolled in a pregnancy study.

V usage is TRBV10-3 and J usage is TRBJ1-1; D is ambiguous. Trimming cost V 0 bases and J 3 bases, with 11 bases left between them. The germline gives CDR1 ENHRY, CDR2 SYGVKD. The CDR3 contains 15 residues. CDR3 DNA sequence: TGTGCCATCAGTGAGTCTAACATCCGGGACACTGAAGCTTTCTTT. This sequence encodes CAISESNIRDTEAFF.

The chain is built from TRBV10-3 and TRBJ1-3; D might be TRBD1 (5 bases). This CDR3 comprises 13 residues. Germline values: CDR1 ENHRY, CDR2 SYGVKD. V gave up 0 bases and J gave up 6 bases, with 6 bases separating them. CDR3 protein: CAISESGENTIYF. DNA of the CDR3: TGTGCCATCAGTGAGTCAGGGGAAAACACCATATATTTT.

The rearrangement links TRBV5-1 to TRBJ2-2; TRBD2 agrees at 12 bases. Germline CDR1 SGHRS, CDR2 YFSETQ. Germline trimming cut 4 bases from V and 4 bases from J; bases unmatched to any gene: 2. There are 15 residues in the CDR3. In DNA, the CDR3 is TGCGCCAGCAGCGTACTAGCGGGGGGCACCGGGGAGCTGTTTTTT. Translation gives CASSVLAGGTGELFF.

DNA of the CDR3: TGTGCCAGTAGAGGTTCAGGGGGCGGTAATCAGCCCCAGCATTTT. Its translation is CASRGSGGGNQPQHF. The chain carries TRBV19 and TRBJ1-5; 8 bases align to TRBD1. This CDR3 is 15 amino acids long. Germline CDR1 and CDR2: LNHDA and SQIVND (reference sequence). V shed 6 bases and J 4 bases; nucleotides not matched to a gene: 8.

V gene TRBV5-1 combines with J gene TRBJ1-1; no definite D call. The germline V and J ends were trimmed by 0 bases and 0 bases, with 9 bases remaining between them. Per germline, CDR1 SGHRS and CDR2 YFSETQ. This CDR3 is 15 amino acids long. Here the CDR3 DNA reads TGCGCCAGCAGCTTGGGGACTATAATGAACACTGAAGCTTTCTTT. This translates into CASSLGTIMNTEAFF.

V is TRBV14 and J is TRBJ2-1; D is possibly TRBD2 (5 bases). The CDR3 length is 15 residues. Germline CDR1 is SGHDN and CDR2 is FVKESK. Trimming removed 0 bases from V and 4 bases from J, with 10 bases in between. The DNA for the CDR3 is TGTGCCAGCAGCCAAGAAAGGACTTTATACAATGAGCAGTTCTTC. This codes for CASSQERTLYNEQFF. The full variable domain, with the rest looked up from reference TRBV14 and TRBJ2-1, is EAGVTQFPSHSVIEKGQTVTLRCDPISGHDNLYWYRRVMGKEIKFLLHFVKESKQDESGMPNNRFLAERTGGTYSTLKVQPAELEDSGVYFCASSQERTLYNEQFFGPGTRLTVL.

The V gene is TRBV30, the J gene TRBJ1-5; D uncertain. Per the germline V gene, CDR1 is GTSNPN and CDR2 is SVGIG (reference sequence). The length of the CDR3 is 12 residues. Trimming cost V 2 bases and J 3 bases, with 5 bases left between them. The CDR3 reads CAWSIFNQPQHF. In DNA, the CDR3 is TGTGCCTGGAGTATCTTCAATCAGCCCCAGCATTTT.